The sequence of this TCR beta chain was determined in a study of T cell responses to AZD1222 COVID-19 vaccine (dated by TCRdb to the early 2020s). A note on the overall study: AZD1222 recipients with second doses at about 4 weeks or about 12 weeks were pooled, because spike-specific TCR depth and breadth did not differ between schedules. A total of just over 230 trial participants underwent TCR sequencing, of whom more than 200 had received two doses of AZD1222 and 26 had received two doses of the MenACWY control vaccine. Trial participants were enrolled by age into 18-55, 56-69 and 70-plus year subgroups, with approximately 160, 26 and 62 TCR-sequenced participants respectively. Study-level results and caveats: A significant rise in spike-specific TCR breadth and depth was observed after two AZD1222 doses relative to day 0 and relative to MenACWY recipients. Nearly half of unique spike-specific TCRs reportedly recognized epitopes outside regions mutated in the B.1.351 and B.1.1.7 variants. The 56-69-year group was small, and its depth increase did not reach significance, likely because of low power. Because no day 14 peak-response samples were available, repertoires were characterized only after the peak T cell response. Participants were mostly white British, with more females than males. The authors suggested clonal diversity may have been underestimated. Conclusions about previously exposed vaccinees are limited because only six or seven AZD1222 recipients were SARS-CoV-2 seropositive at baseline. CD4 TCRs associated with the vaccine covered the entire spike protein, and the dominant responses were in regions 160-218 and 743-854.

Inclusive of the bounding cysteine and phenylalanine, the CDR3 is 13 residues long. Only the CDR3 portion is preserved as DNA: 39 bases, with reading frame beginning at the first base. The germline V gene (reference sequence) yields GTSNPN for CDR1 and SVGIG for CDR2. The junction carries 8 bases between V and J, which are trimmed by 1 base and 2 bases respectively. The sample's time point label, in plain terms: baseline before first vaccination. The vaccinee samples were drawn from two UK trials, COV001 and COV002, one of which was a single-blind randomized controlled phase 2/3 trial testing AZD1222 (ChAdOx1 nCoV-19) in healthy adults. Trial participant PBMC samples were collected at day 0 and day 28 after the second dose for TCRbeta chain sequencing. The CDR3 regions of human TCRbeta chains were analyzed by immunosequencing. In the original analysis: Repertoire TCRs were matched against a reference library of SARS-CoV-2-specific TCRs generated with the MIRA antigen-specificity platform. Breadth meant the fraction of unique TCRs that were SARS-CoV-2-associated, whereas depth meant the fraction of total T cells that were SARS-CoV-2-associated. Using the MIRA data, each spike-specific TCR was mapped to the spike region that the TCR reacts to and placed in a CD4 or CD8 class. Log10-transformed breadth and depth values were compared by one-way ANOVA with Sidak's multiple comparisons tests. TCRdb carries this immuneACCESS record with in-frame sequences only. Its versions omit some clonotypes, under half of them owing to an unresolved V gene in the studies checked, with the rest unexplained. The V and J calls and clone size are taken from that table; D and trimming were inferred from the DNA. The sample table lists around 94,000 clones, around nine tenths of them with a count of one. The ten largest clones capture 3.7% of the sample.

In its sample, this clone was seen once. Its antigen remains undetermined. Qualities for individual bases were not recorded, and no much larger clone is one base off. The receptor comes from an adult in good health. The chain is made from TRBV30 and TRBJ1-1; no D segment can be confidently identified. The material was peripheral blood, obtained on day 0 of AZD1222 vaccination. The DNA is TGTGCCTGGAGTGCGGGGTACAACACTGAAGCTTTCTTT. This yields the protein CAWSAGYNTEAFF.